The 18 T cell receptor beta chains in this list originate from one sample, sequenced in a study of cytomegalovirus exposure and HLA in healthy donors. With 60 Vbeta and 13 Jbeta primers, the PCR was carried out. The table came from immunoSEQ multiplex PCR; TCRdb's copy has only in-frame clones and leaves some out. In the table there are some 110,000 clones, around 75% of which are singletons. The sequenced material came from PBMCs. The receptor set was obtained from a woman aged 18-35 years in good health and CMV-seronegative.

The rearrangement links TRBV7-9 to TRBJ1-2; a possible D gene is TRBD1 (5 bases). V dropped 1 base and J dropped 8 bases, with 14 bases sitting between them. CDR3 length: 14 amino acids. Germline-derived CDR1 and CDR2 are SEHNR and FQNEAQ (reference sequence). DNA for the CDR3: TGTGCCAGCAGCTTAGGAGGGGAGGCGGGAGGCTACACCTTC. This sequence encodes CASSLGGEAGGYTF.

The V gene is TRBV4-2, the J gene TRBJ1-6; D is unclear. The germline V gene encodes CDR1 LGHNA and CDR2 YNFKEQ. Deletions cut 4 bases from V and 0 bases from J, with 22 bases between. CDR3 length equals 20 residues. The CDR3: CASSPGFEGLHSSYNSPLHF. Written as DNA, the CDR3 is TGTGCCAGCAGCCCAGGATTTGAGGGTCTCCATAGCTCCTATAATTCACCCCTCCACTTT.

The CDR3 DNA reads as TGTGCCACCACAGGGAGCGATACGCAGTATTTT. Amino acids: CATTGSDTQYF. The chain uses TRBV7-9 and TRBJ2-3; D might be TRBD1 (6 bases). Germline V gene sequence: CDR1 SEHNR, CDR2 FQNEAQ (reference sequence). V lost 10 bases to trimming and J lost 6 bases, with 11 bases between them. The CDR3 runs to 11 residues.

This sequence joins TRBV16 and TRBJ1-6, with D maybe TRBD1 (6 bases). Germline V gene lookup returns CDR1 KGHSY and CDR2 FQNENV. This CDR3 has 14 amino acids. Trimming removed 4 bases from V and 13 bases from J, with 17 bases in between. The CDR3 bases are TGTGCCAGCAGCCCCGAAGGGGGGGGCACGCCCCTCCACTTT. Residues: CASSPEGGGTPLHF.

This clone was counted a few times. The rearrangement uses TRBV2 and TRBJ2-1; 9 positions match TRBD1. Losses at the gene ends were 4 bases for V and 0 bases for J; bases not matched to a gene: 1. CDR1 is SNHLY and CDR2 is FYNNEI in the germline V gene. The CDR3 is made up of 15 amino acids. CDR3 coding DNA: TGTGCCAGCAGTGCGGGACAGGGCTCCTACAATGAGCAGTTCTTC. Translation: CASSAGQGSYNEQFF. Combining the CDR3 with reference TRBV2 and TRBJ2-1 gives the whole variable domain EPEVTQTPSHQVTQMGQEVILRCVPISNHLYFYWYRQILGQKVEFLVSFYNNEISEKSEIFDDQFSVERPDGSNFTLKIRSTKLEDSAMYFCASSAGQGSYNEQFFGPGTRLTVL.

This chain connects TRBV27 to TRBJ2-4; 8 nucleotides align to TRBD1. The CDR3 is 15 residues long. With V trimmed by 5 bases and J by 7 bases, 10 bases remained unmatched. Germline assignment: CDR1 MNHEY and CDR2 SMNVEV (reference sequence). The CDR3 is CASSALRTGQNIQYF. CDR3 DNA: TGTGCCAGCAGTGCACTTCGGACAGGGCAGAACATTCAGTACTTC.

The chain employs TRBV7-2 and TRBJ2-1; a possible D gene is TRBD1 (6 bases). Germline V gives CDR1 SGHTA, CDR2 FQGNSA. The CDR3 extends over 15 amino acids. Trimming took off 4 bases at V and 4 bases at J, with 14 bases between the two ends. This chain's CDR3 is CASSSMRGGYNEQFF. The CDR3 DNA follows: TGTGCCAGCAGCTCTATGAGAGGGGGATACAATGAGCAGTTCTTC.

This clone was counted only a few times. The gene calls are TRBV2 and TRBJ2-1; 8 nucleotides match TRBD2. With 2 bases clipped from V and 7 bases from J, the junction kept 7 bases outside the gene matches. Germline CDR1 reads SNHLY; CDR2 reads FYNNEI. The CDR3 covers 15 residues. CDR3 loop: CASSESRGGGNEQFF. In nucleotides, the CDR3 is TGTGCCAGCAGTGAATCCAGGGGCGGGGGGAATGAGCAGTTCTTC.

The rearrangement uses TRBV9 and TRBJ1-3, with a tentative D call TRBD1 (5 bases). The CDR3 has 15 amino acids. Germline V gene data show CDR1 as SGDLS and CDR2 as YYNGEE. The V end was cut by 4 bases, the J end by 2 bases, with 13 bases between. Here the CDR3 DNA reads TGTGCCAGCAGCCCTCACCCGACAGCTGGAAACACCATATATTTT. Translation: CASSPHPTAGNTIYF.

This rearrangement joins TRBV5-1 to TRBJ2-5; 10 bases are a match to TRBD2. The CDR3 runs 17 residues. Germline CDR1 and CDR2: SGHRS and YFSETQ. Trimming took 0 bases from V and 5 from J; bases not matched to a gene: 10. CDR3 sequence reads: CASSLALAGAGGETQYF. CDR3 coding DNA: TGCGCCAGCAGCTTGGCCCTAGCGGGGGCAGGTGGGGAGACCCAGTACTTC. Supplemented by reference TRBV5-1 and TRBJ2-5, the full variable domain reads KAGVTQTPRYLIKTRGQQVTLSCSPISGHRSVSWYQQTPGQGLQFLFEYFSETQRNKGNFPGRFSGRQFSNSRSEMNVSTLELGDSALYLCASSLALAGAGGETQYFGPGTRLLVL.

The chain combines TRBV6-5 with TRBJ2-4; a weak D match, TRBD2 (7 bases). CDR1 is MNHEY, CDR2 SVGAGI, per germline. V was cut by 5 bases and J by 5 bases, with 16 bases left in between. This CDR3 is built from 15 residues. CDR3 DNA: TGTGCCAGCAGTCCCCGGGGGGCCGGTGAAAACATTCAGTACTTC. It translates to CASSPRGAGENIQYF.

Regarding this clone: Other nucleotide sequences from this sample produce the same CDR3. The gene calls are TRBV5-1 and TRBJ1-1; D is ambiguous. Germline V CDR1 and CDR2: SGHRS, YFSETQ. V was trimmed by 1 base and J by 1 base, leaving 5 bases between them. CDR3 length: 13 residues. The CDR3 loop is CASSLSRNTEAFF. The CDR3 nucleotides are TGCGCCAGCAGCTTGTCGAGGAACACTGAAGCTTTCTTT.

This clone showed up just a few times. J is TRBJ1-4 and V is TRBV11-2; TRBD1 matches at 8 bases. V lost 8 bases, J lost 5 bases, and 7 bases stayed unmatched. Germline V lookup: CDR1 SGHAT, CDR2 FQNNGV. This CDR3 is built from 14 residues. The CDR3 region has the DNA TGTGCCAGCTCGAGGACAGGGTTAAATGAAAAACTGTTTTTT. This translates into CASSRTGLNEKLFF.

This chain joins TRBV2 and TRBJ1-5; 7 bases agree with TRBD1. J was trimmed by 9 bases and V by 6 bases; bases with no gene match: 8. CDR3 size: 13 residues. The germline gives CDR1 SNHLY, CDR2 FYNNEI. The CDR3 reads CASSVDRVWPQHF. CDR3 nucleotide sequence: TGTGCCAGCAGCGTAGACAGGGTCTGGCCCCAGCATTTT. Drawing the rest from reference TRBV2 and TRBJ1-5, the complete variable domain is EPEVTQTPSHQVTQMGQEVILRCVPISNHLYFYWYRQILGQKVEFLVSFYNNEISEKSEIFDDQFSVERPDGSNFTLKIRSTKLEDSAMYFCASSVDRVWPQHFGDGTRLSIL.

The V call is TRBV5-6, the J call TRBJ1-4; possible D gene TRBD1, 5 bases. Germline assignment: CDR1 SGHDT and CDR2 YYEEEE. V was pared by 4 bases and J by 4 bases, with 11 bases between. The CDR3 extends over 14 amino acids. This CDR3 reads CASSRAGINEKLFF. CDR3 nucleotide sequence: TGTGCCAGCAGCCGGGCAGGGATTAATGAAAAACTGTTTTTT.

This clone was detected only a few times. The chain combines TRBV7-8 with TRBJ2-3, with 10 bases fitting TRBD1. Germline CDR1 is SGHVS and CDR2 is FQNEAQ. After removal of 5 bases from V and 3 bases from J, the junction contained 8 bases not matched to a gene. This CDR3 comprises 16 residues. As DNA, the CDR3 is TGTGCCAGCAGCATAAGGACAGGGGGAGAGACAGATACGCAGTATTTT. Translated, it gives CASSIRTGGETDTQYF.

The chain links TRBV27 to TRBJ2-1; D unresolved. V was cut by 6 bases and J by 8 bases, with 14 bases left in between. Germline assignment: CDR1 MNHEY and CDR2 SMNVEV (reference sequence). CDR3 length: 13 residues. CDR3 DNA sequence: TGTGCCAGCAGGAATGACGCGGCCGATGAGCAGTTCTTC. This sequence encodes CASRNDAADEQFF.

The J gene is TRBJ1-3, the V gene TRBV7-6; 7 positions agree with TRBD1. The CDR3 runs to 16 residues. Germline CDR1 is SGHVS and CDR2 is FNYEAQ. V lost 3 bases, J lost 0 bases, and 5 bases stayed unmatched. CDR3 sequence reads: CASSFVQGNSGNTIYF. The CDR3 DNA is TGTGCCAGCAGCTTTGTACAGGGGAACTCTGGAAACACCATATATTTT.